A single sample gave rise to the 17 T cell receptor beta chains below, sequenced in a study of cytomegalovirus exposure and HLA in healthy donors. PCR primers comprised 60 Vbeta and 13 Jbeta primers. Only in-frame clones appear in the TCRdb table, and some are missing; sequencing was by immunoSEQ multiplex PCR. The table lists under 200,000 clones, approximately 80% of them singletons, with approximately 1.3% in the top ten. The material sequenced was PBMCs. These TCRs come from a man aged 30 to 39 in good health and CMV-seronegative.

This clone was recorded once. The rearrangement joins TRBV6-6 to TRBJ1-2; no definite D call. CDR3 size: 15 residues. Per the germline V gene, CDR1 is MNHNY and CDR2 is SVGAGI (reference sequence). V shed 5 bases and J shed 3 bases, with 16 bases lying between them. CDR3 protein: CASSTPLRKDYGYTF. In nucleotides, the CDR3 is TGTGCCAGCAGTACACCTCTCAGGAAAGACTATGGCTACACCTTC.

The chain recombines TRBV6-5 with TRBJ2-7, with TRBD2 matching 8 bases. There are 15 residues in the CDR3. Per the germline V gene, CDR1 is MNHEY and CDR2 is SVGAGI. V dropped 2 bases and J dropped 2; count of bases not matched to a gene: 5. The CDR3: CASSYGREGTYEQYF. The CDR3 DNA reads TGTGCCAGCAGTTACGGACGGGAGGGGACCTACGAGCAGTACTTC.

This chain uses TRBV19 with TRBJ2-3, with 10 nucleotides matching TRBD2. The germline V gene has CDR1 LNHDA and CDR2 SQIVND (reference sequence). This CDR3 spans 16 amino acids. V lost 3 bases to trimming and J lost 1 base; unmatched junction nucleotides: 4. The CDR3 loop reads CASSMGLAGGTDTQYF. The CDR3 coding sequence is TGTGCCAGTAGTATGGGTCTAGCGGGGGGCACAGATACGCAGTATTTT. Combining the CDR3 with reference TRBV19 and TRBJ2-3 gives the whole variable domain DGGITQSPKYLFRKEGQNVTLSCEQNLNHDAMYWYRQDPGQGLRLIYYSQIVNDFQKGDIAEGYSVSREKKESFPLTVTSAQKNPTAFYLCASSMGLAGGTDTQYFGPGTRLTVL.

This sequence joins TRBV19 and TRBJ2-1; TRBD2 matches 15 bases. The CDR3 extends over 17 amino acids. The junction had 4 bases not matched to a gene; V was cut back by 6 bases and J by 1 base. Germline V lookup: CDR1 LNHDA, CDR2 SQIVND (reference sequence). This CDR3 reads CASRRTSGRESYNEQFF. CDR3 DNA: TGTGCCAGTAGGCGGACTAGCGGGAGGGAGTCCTACAATGAGCAGTTCTTC.

This clone was observed a few times. The chain links TRBV30 to TRBJ1-1, with D tentatively TRBD1 (6 bases). The CDR3 length is 15 residues. Germline CDR1 is GTSNPN and CDR2 is SVGIG (reference sequence). The V end lost 5 bases, the J end lost 1 base, and 17 bases lay between the germline ends. CDR3 in DNA: TGTGCCTGGGCAAGGGGGGGGTCGGGGAACACTGAAGCTTTCTTT. This translates into CAWARGGSGNTEAFF.

The rearrangement uses TRBV2 and TRBJ2-5; TRBD1 aligns across 10 bases. CDR1 and CDR2 from the germline V gene are SNHLY and FYNNEI. After removal of 4 bases from V and 5 bases from J, the junction contained 7 bases not matched to a gene. This CDR3 contains 15 residues. CDR3 coding DNA: TGTGCCAGCAGTGCTAGACAGGGGGCGGGGGAGACCCAGTACTTC. It translates to CASSARQGAGETQYF.

This clone was counted once. The CDR3: CASSPTSGNLGTQYF. As DNA, the CDR3 is TGTGCCAGCTCACCGACTAGCGGAAATTTAGGTACGCAGTATTTT. The J gene is TRBJ2-3, the V gene TRBV18; TRBD2 matches 9 bases. In germline, CDR1 is KGHSH, CDR2 LQKENI. V was clipped by 3 bases and J by 8 bases; unmatched bases: 9. The CDR3 covers 15 residues.

This clone was found a few times. V gene TRBV15 combines with J gene TRBJ2-2; TRBD2 matches 8 bases. This CDR3 region has 14 residues. Germline lookup yields CDR1 LNHNV and CDR2 YYDKDF (reference sequence). After removal of 3 bases from V and 5 bases from J, the junction contained 2 bases not matched to a gene. The CDR3 reads CATSSKRETGELFF. The CDR3 coding sequence is TGTGCCACCAGCAGCAAGCGGGAGACCGGGGAGCTGTTTTTT.

The V gene is TRBV30, the J gene TRBJ1-5; maybe TRBD1 (6 bases). The CDR3 consists of 15 residues. V was trimmed by 2 bases and J by 9 bases, leaving 20 bases between them. The V gene's germline CDR1 is GTSNPN and CDR2 SVGIG (reference sequence). The CDR3 coding sequence is TGTGCCTGGAGTCCCCACAGGGAGGGCTCATCGCCCCAGCATTTT. It yields the protein CAWSPHREGSSPQHF.

V usage is TRBV27 and J usage is TRBJ2-7, with a possible D match to TRBD1 (6 bases). CDR3 length: 17 residues. V lost 0 bases and J 5 bases, leaving 20 bases between the germline ends. The germline V gene encodes CDR1 MNHEY and CDR2 SMNVEV (reference sequence). The CDR3 nucleotides are TGTGCCAGCAGTTTATCGGGACGAGGCAGGGGCGTCGACGAGCAGTACTTC. This encodes CASSLSGRGRGVDEQYF.

The chain joins TRBV6-5 to TRBJ2-1; no reliable D call. Trimming removed 0 bases from V and 10 bases from J, with 10 bases in between. The CDR3 is 13 residues long. Per germline, CDR1 MNHEY and CDR2 SVGAGI. CDR3 residues: CASSYSVSREQFF. Written as DNA, the CDR3 is TGTGCCAGCAGTTACTCGGTGTCGAGGGAGCAGTTCTTC.

The CDR3 sequence is CASSTPGTANYGYTF. For the CDR3, the DNA is TGTGCCAGCAGCACCCCCGGGACAGCTAACTATGGCTACACCTTC. The V gene is TRBV11-2, the J gene TRBJ1-2, with TRBD1 matching 7 bases. The CDR3 extends over 15 amino acids. Germline assignment: CDR1 SGHAT and CDR2 FQNNGV. V dropped 5 bases and J dropped 0; count of bases not matched to a gene: 6. The whole variable domain, remainder taken from reference TRBV11-2 and TRBJ1-2, is EAGVAQSPRYKIIEKRQSVAFWCNPISGHATLYWYQQILGQGPKLLIQFQNNGVVDDSQLPKDRFSAERLKGVDSTLKIQPAKLEDSAVYLCASSTPGTANYGYTFGSGTRLTVV.

The chain joins TRBV19 to TRBJ2-3, with no clear D. The CDR3 totals 16 residues. Germline loops: CDR1 LNHDA, CDR2 SQIVND (reference sequence). Between the trimmed V and J ends, which lost 0 bases and 5 bases, there was a span of 15 bases. This CDR3 reads CASSIDLVISQDTQYF. The DNA for the CDR3 is TGTGCCAGTAGTATAGATTTAGTAATCTCTCAAGATACGCAGTATTTT.

Only a few counts were recorded for this clone. V and J are TRBV28 and TRBJ2-7, with 16 bases that match TRBD2. The CDR3 has 16 residues. The trim removed 5 bases at V and 3 bases at J, leaving 4 bases unmatched. Germline CDR1 is MDHEN and CDR2 is SYDVKM. The CDR3 sequence is CASSLGLAGGIYEQYF. As DNA, the CDR3 is TGTGCCAGCAGTCTGGGACTAGCGGGAGGGATCTACGAGCAGTACTTC.

The chain joins TRBV12-5 to TRBJ2-1; TRBD2 aligns across 11 bases. CDR1 and CDR2 from the germline V gene are LGHNT and FRNRAP. The CDR3 is 19 amino acids. J lost 3 bases, V lost 2 bases, and 12 bases had no gene match. CDR3 sequence (DNA): TGTGCTAGTGGTTTGCCGGTCCCGGGACTAGCGGACCTCTACAATGAGCAGTTCTTC. Translated: CASGLPVPGLADLYNEQFF.

V is TRBV9 and J is TRBJ2-1; 8 positions match TRBD1. The J segment lost 2 bases and the V segment lost 3 bases, leaving 4 bases of the junction unmatched. The CDR3 covers 15 residues. From germline, CDR1 is SGDLS and CDR2 YYNGEE. CDR3 DNA sequence: TGTGCCAGCAGCGAGACAGGGGACCCCTACAATGAGCAGTTCTTC. The encoded protein is CASSETGDPYNEQFF.

The sample holds one count of this clone. This sequence joins TRBV5-6 and TRBJ1-1; D not resolved. The germline CDR1 and CDR2 sequences are SGHDT and YYEEEE. The CDR3 runs to 15 residues. Trimming took 4 bases from V and 0 from J, leaving 13 bases between them. The CDR3 here is CASSLPDGVNTEAFF. The CDR3 DNA sequence: TGTGCCAGCAGCCTCCCCGACGGGGTGAACACTGAAGCTTTCTTT.